The next 16 T cell receptor beta chains were all read from a single sample in a study of blood T cells in healthy people across ages (dated by TCRdb to between 2014 and 2017). Library creation used 5' RACE. TCRdb names Illumina HiSeq 2500 as the instrument used. The second PCR ran for roughly 6 to 11 cycles and used a J-beta primer mix along with a sample-barcoded 5' primer. TCRdb trimmed the raw reads at Q25, called clones with MiXCR and kept productive beta chains. Every CDR3 protein is listed once, alongside the most common genes and DNA of its rows. The sample data list around 990,000 distinct CDR3 sequences, and under 30% of these were observed just once. The ten largest make up approximately 0.71% of the sample. The data also belong to a second study, concerning T cells of mothers and their children.

The sample was blood. The receptors shown here come from a girl aged 2 to 9 in good health.

The chain couples TRBV20-1 to TRBJ1-6; D might be TRBD1 (5 bases). There are 15 residues in the CDR3. Trimming took 2 bases from V and 7 from J, leaving 15 bases between them. The germline gives CDR1 DFQATT, CDR2 SNEGSKA (reference sequence). CDR3 DNA sequence: TGCAGTGCTAGAACCCGGGGCCAGTCAAATTCACCCCTCCACTTT. Its protein product is CSARTRGQSNSPLHF.

This clonotype was seen a handful of times. V is TRBV29-1 and J is TRBJ2-1; D perhaps matches TRBD2 (5 bases). V was clipped by 3 bases and J by 5 bases, with 14 bases between them. Germline V gene sequence: CDR1 SQVTM, CDR2 ANQGSEA. The CDR3 has 14 residues. CDR3 amino acids: CSVEGRQEDNEQFF. The DNA of the CDR3 is TGCAGCGTTGAGGGTAGGCAGGAGGACAATGAGCAGTTCTTC.

The gene calls are TRBV4-1 and TRBJ1-1; no reliable D call. Trimming stripped 3 bases from V and 4 bases from J, with 18 bases between. Germline V CDR1 and CDR2: MGHRA, YSYEKL. CDR3 size: 16 residues. The CDR3 loop is CASSQIELVGSTEAFF. CDR3 sequence (DNA): TGCGCCAGCAGCCAGATTGAGCTGGTGGGGAGCACTGAAGCTTTCTTT.

CDR3 amino acids: CSVDWDSLRYNEQFF. CDR3 sequence (DNA): TGCAGCGTTGATTGGGATTCCCTTCGGTACAATGAGCAGTTCTTC. This chain links TRBV29-1 with TRBJ2-5; D unresolved. The DNA end is a closer match to TRBJ2-1, so the J assignment may be wrong. CDR3 length: 15 amino acids. CDR1 and CDR2 (germline): SQVTM, ANQGSEA.

The V gene is TRBV10-3, the J gene TRBJ2-1, with no clear D. Germline-derived CDR1 and CDR2 are ENHRY and SYGVKD. V was shortened by 6 bases and J by 0 bases, with 9 bases between the two germline ends. The CDR3 is made up of 14 amino acids. Here the CDR3 DNA reads TGTGCCATCAGGGAACAGTCCTCCTACAATGAGCAGTTCTTC. Translating it yields CAIREQSSYNEQFF.

This clonotype was counted only a few times. The chain joins TRBV7-9 to TRBJ1-1; perhaps TRBD1 as D (6 bases). The CDR3 consists of 17 residues. Per the germline V gene, CDR1 is SEHNR and CDR2 is FQNEAQ (reference sequence). Trimming took 5 bases from V and 0 from J, leaving 19 bases between them. DNA of the CDR3: TGTGCCAGCAGCCGCGAAGTAGGGGGAGTTATGAACACTGAAGCTTTCTTT. As protein: CASSREVGGVMNTEAFF.

This chain uses TRBV7-8 with TRBJ1-2; D possibly corresponds to TRBD1 (5 bases). Per germline, CDR1 SGHVS and CDR2 FQNEAQ. V was pared by 4 bases and J by 3 bases, with 18 bases between. This CDR3 spans 16 amino acids. CDR3 amino acids: CASSYVGGMWDYGYTF. As DNA, the CDR3 is TGTGCCAGCAGCTATGTCGGGGGGATGTGGGACTATGGCTACACCTTC. The entire variable domain, with the rest obtained from reference TRBV7-8 and TRBJ1-2, is as follows: GAGVSQSPRYKVAKRGQDVALRCDPISGHVSLFWYQQALGQGPEFLTYFQNEAQLDKSGLPSDRFFAERPEGSVSTLKIQRTQQEDSAVYLCASSYVGGMWDYGYTFGSGTRLTVV.

This clonotype was observed a handful of times. The chain carries TRBV5-1 and TRBJ1-2, with 9 bases lining up with TRBD1. V dropped 3 bases and J dropped 1; count of bases not matched to a gene: 4. Germline values: CDR1 SGHRS, CDR2 YFSETQ. This CDR3 contains 15 residues. CDR3 in DNA: TGCGCCAGCAGCTCCGCGACAGGGGGTAACTATGGCTACACCTTC. Translation gives CASSSATGGNYGYTF.

The V call is TRBV7-2, the J call TRBJ2-3, with 8 bases matching TRBD1. This CDR3 has 16 amino acids. V lost 5 bases, J lost 11 bases, and 18 bases stayed unmatched. The germline CDR1 and CDR2 sequences are SGHTA and FQGNSA. In DNA form, the CDR3 reads TGTGCCAGCAGCCCCGGACAGGGAAGGAGGTGGGGGAGGCAGTATTTT. This encodes CASSPGQGRRWGRQYF.

V gene TRBV7-8 combines with J gene TRBJ1-2; 7 bases fit TRBD1. The CDR3 length is 13 residues. The germline V gene encodes CDR1 SGHVS and CDR2 FQNEAQ. Germline trimming cut 5 bases from V and 3 bases from J; bases unmatched to any gene: 3. The DNA of the CDR3 is TGTGCCAGCAGCCTGAGGGGGCACTATGGCTACACCTTC. Translated: CASSLRGHYGYTF.

As DNA, the CDR3 is TGTGCCATCAGTGACGGGAGTCGCTACGAGCAGTACTTC. Translated, it gives CAISDGSRYEQYF. J is TRBJ2-5 and V is TRBV10-3; D perhaps matches TRBD2 (6 bases). With the DNA end fitting TRBJ2-7 better, the J assignment may be wrong. CDR1 is ENHRY, CDR2 SYGVKD, per germline. The CDR3 covers 13 residues.

This clonotype was seen only a few times. The gene calls are TRBV12-3 or TRBV12-4 and TRBJ1-4; unclear D gene. V dropped 6 bases and J dropped 8 bases, with 10 bases sitting between them. The CDR3 covers 12 residues. The CDR3 here is CASSQLSEKLFF. For the CDR3, the DNA is TGTGCCAGCAGCCAGCTATCAGAAAAACTGTTTTTT.

In this sample, this clonotype turned up a few times. The rearrangement uses TRBV24-1 and TRBJ2-1; 13 bases agree with TRBD2. Trimming took 7 bases from V and 4 from J; bases not matched to a gene: 3. This CDR3 contains 15 residues. From germline, CDR1 is KGHDR and CDR2 SFDVKD. CDR3 nucleotides: TGTGCCACCAGCCTGGGACTAGCGGGATACAATGAGCAGTTCTTC. Translating it yields CATSLGLAGYNEQFF.

This clonotype appeared a few times. This chain links TRBV7-9 with TRBJ2-2; 8 positions agree with TRBD1. Germline V gene data show CDR1 as SEHNR and CDR2 as FQNEAQ (reference sequence). V lost 6 bases to trimming and J lost 3 bases; unmatched junction nucleotides: 6. CDR3 length: 15 residues. The CDR3 bases are TGTGCCAGCAGGATTGTACAGGGGGACACCGGGGAGCTGTTTTTT. Its protein is CASRIVQGDTGELFF.

For this clonotype: This may arise from a read error, as a much more abundant clone is one base away. The CDR3 DNA follows: TGTGCCAGCAGTTTGCGTCCGGCTAGCACAGATACGCAGTGTTTT. It specifies CASSLRPASTDTQCF. The chain has TRBV27 and TRBJ2-3; a possible D gene is TRBD2 (5 bases). The CDR3 spans 15 residues. The germline CDR1 and CDR2 sequences are MNHEY and SMNVEV (reference sequence).

Here the CDR3 reads CASSLTSDRAYGYTF. In DNA form, the CDR3 reads TGTGCCAGCAGCCTAACATCCGACAGGGCGTATGGCTACACCTTC. The rearrangement uses TRBV27 and TRBJ1-2, with 7 bases fitting TRBD1. The CDR3 consists of 15 residues. With V trimmed by 6 bases and J by 5 bases, 12 bases remained unmatched. Germline CDR1 MNHEY, CDR2 SMNVEV (reference sequence).